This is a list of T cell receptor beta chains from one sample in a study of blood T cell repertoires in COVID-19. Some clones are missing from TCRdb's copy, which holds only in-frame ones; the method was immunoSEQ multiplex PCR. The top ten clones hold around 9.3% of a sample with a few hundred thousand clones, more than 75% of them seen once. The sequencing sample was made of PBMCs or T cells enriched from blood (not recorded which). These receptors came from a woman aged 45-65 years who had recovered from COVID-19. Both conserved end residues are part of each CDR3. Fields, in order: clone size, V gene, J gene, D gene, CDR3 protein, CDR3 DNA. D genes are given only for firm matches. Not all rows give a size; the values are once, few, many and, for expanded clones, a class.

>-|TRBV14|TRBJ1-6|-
CASSQVSPRDNSPLHF
TGTGCCAGCAGCCAAGTATCCCCGCGGGATAATTCACCCCTCCACTTT
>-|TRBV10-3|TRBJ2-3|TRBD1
CAISRGQTDTQYF
TGTGCCATCAGCAGGGGGCAGACAGATACGCAGTATTTT
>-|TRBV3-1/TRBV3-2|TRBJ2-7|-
CASSPQDIPYEQYF
TGTGCCAGCAGCCCGCAGGACATCCCCTACGAGCAGTACTTC
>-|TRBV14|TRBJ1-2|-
CASSQVPGTSYGYTF
TGTGCCAGCAGCCAAGTTCCCGGGACAAGCTATGGCTACACCTTC
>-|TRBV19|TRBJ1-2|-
CASRDRSLERTYGYTF
TGTGCCAGTAGAGATCGATCTTTAGAGAGAACCTATGGCTACACCTTC
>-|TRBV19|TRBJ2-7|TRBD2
CASSKTSPRGGYFYEQYF
TGTGCCAGTAGTAAAACTTCCCCGCGCGGGGGGTACTTCTACGAGCAGTACTTC
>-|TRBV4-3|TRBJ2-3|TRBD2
CASSQEWASGVRTDTQYF
TGCGCCAGCAGCCAAGAGTGGGCTAGCGGGGTGAGAACAGATACGCAGTATTTT
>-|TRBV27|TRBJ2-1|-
CASSLRNEQFF
TGTGCCAGCAGTTTACGGAATGAGCAGTTCTTC
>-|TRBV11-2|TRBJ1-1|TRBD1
CASSPPTGWNTEAFF
TGTGCCAGCAGCCCCCCGACAGGGTGGAACACTGAAGCTTTCTTT
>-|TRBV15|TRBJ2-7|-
CATSKTQGYEQYF
TGTGCCACCAGCAAAACCCAGGGGTACGAGCAGTACTTC
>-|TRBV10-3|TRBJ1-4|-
CAISNQGLVNEKLFF
TGTGCCATCAGTAATCAGGGGCTCGTTAATGAAAAACTGTTTTTT
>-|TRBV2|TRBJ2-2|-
CASSEGGVETGELFF
TGTGCCAGCAGTGAAGGAGGTGTTGAAACCGGGGAGCTGTTTTTT
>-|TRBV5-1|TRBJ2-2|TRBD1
CASSPEAGTATGELFF
TGCGCCAGCAGCCCCGAAGCCGGGACAGCTACCGGGGAGCTGTTTTTT
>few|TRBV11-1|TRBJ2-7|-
CASSDWTVSSYEQYF
TGTGCCAGCAGCGATTGGACAGTGAGCTCCTACGAGCAGTACTTC
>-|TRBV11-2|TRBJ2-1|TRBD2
CASSSDPRRGAAYNEQFF
TGTGCCAGCAGCTCAGACCCCCGGCGGGGGGCTGCCTACAATGAGCAGTTCTTC
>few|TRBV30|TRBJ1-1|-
CAWSGGGNTEAFF
TGTGCCTGGAGTGGAGGCGGGAACACTGAAGCTTTCTTT
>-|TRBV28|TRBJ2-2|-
CASSLGTVNTGELFF
TGTGCCAGCAGTTTGGGGACTGTGAACACCGGGGAGCTGTTTTTT
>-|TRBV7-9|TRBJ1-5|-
CASSLSGNQPQHF
TGTGCCAGCAGCTTATCAGGAAATCAGCCCCAGCATTTT
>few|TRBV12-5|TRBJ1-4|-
CASADARGPNEKLFF
TGTGCTAGTGCCGATGCCAGGGGACCTAATGAAAAACTGTTTTTT
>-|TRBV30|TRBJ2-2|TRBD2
CAWGTSGGELFF
TGTGCCTGGGGGACTAGCGGGGGGGAGCTGTTTTTT
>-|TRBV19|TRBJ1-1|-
CASSRGYTEAFF
TGTGCCAGTAGTCGCGGGTACACTGAAGCTTTCTTT
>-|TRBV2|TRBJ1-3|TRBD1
CASSEMGQGFSGNTIYF
TGTGCCAGCAGTGAAATGGGACAGGGTTTTTCTGGAAACACCATATATTTT
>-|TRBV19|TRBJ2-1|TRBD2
CASSITGGGEQFF
TGTGCCAGTAGTATAACCGGGGGGGGTGAGCAGTTCTTC
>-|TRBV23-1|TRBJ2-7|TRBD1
CASSPGQGRASGEQYF
TGCGCCAGCAGTCCCGGACAGGGGCGAGCTTCGGGGGAGCAGTACTTC
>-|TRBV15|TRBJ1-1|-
CATSIISTGNTEAFF
TGTGCCACCAGCATAATATCAACGGGGAACACTGAAGCTTTCTTT
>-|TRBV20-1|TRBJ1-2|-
CSASTEVNYGYTF
TGCAGTGCTAGTACTGAAGTTAACTATGGCTACACCTTC
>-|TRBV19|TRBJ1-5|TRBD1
CASSSRDRIGQPQHF
TGTGCCAGTAGTTCCCGGGACAGGATCGGTCAGCCCCAGCATTTT
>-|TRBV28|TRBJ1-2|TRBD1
CASSLRGDRPYGYTF
TGTGCCAGCAGTTTAAGGGGGGACAGACCCTATGGCTACACCTTC
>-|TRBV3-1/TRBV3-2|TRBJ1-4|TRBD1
CASSHRGAGEKLFF
TGTGCCAGCAGCCACAGGGGGGCGGGTGAAAAACTGTTTTTT
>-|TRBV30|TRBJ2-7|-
CAWRTGHEYSYEQYF
TGTGCCTGGAGGACGGGACACGAGTACTCCTACGAGCAGTACTTC
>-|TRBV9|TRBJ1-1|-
CASSVDGDLNTEAFF
TGTGCCAGCAGCGTAGACGGAGATTTGAACACTGAAGCTTTCTTT
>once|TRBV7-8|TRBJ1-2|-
CASSGPLGRLYGYTF
TGTGCCAGCAGCGGACCACTAGGCCGATTATATGGCTACACCTTC
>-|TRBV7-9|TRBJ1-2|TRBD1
CASSFTGQNYGYTF
TGTGCCAGCAGCTTTACGGGACAGAACTATGGCTACACCTTC
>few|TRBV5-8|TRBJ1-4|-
CASSSRGIGEKLFF
TGTGCCAGCAGCTCCCGGGGTATTGGGGAAAAACTGTTTTTT
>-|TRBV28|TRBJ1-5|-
CASSNTGQLDQPQHF
TGTGCCAGCAGCAATACCGGACAGTTGGATCAGCCCCAGCATTTT
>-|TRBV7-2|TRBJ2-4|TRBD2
CASSSATSGPSPAKNIQYF
TGTGCCAGCAGCTCGGCGACTAGCGGGCCCTCCCCTGCCAAAAACATTCAGTACTTC
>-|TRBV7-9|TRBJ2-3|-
CASSLPAEDTQYF
TGTGCCAGCAGCTTACCTGCAGAAGATACGCAGTATTTT
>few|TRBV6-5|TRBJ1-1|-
CASSSRANTEAFF
TGTGCCAGCAGTAGCAGGGCGAACACTGAAGCTTTCTTT
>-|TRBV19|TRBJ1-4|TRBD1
CASRRTGANEKLFF
TGTGCCAGTAGAAGGACAGGGGCTAATGAAAAACTGTTTTTT
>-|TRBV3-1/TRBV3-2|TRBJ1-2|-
CASTSARDSDYGYTF
TGTGCCAGCACCTCTGCCCGGGATTCGGACTATGGCTACACCTTC
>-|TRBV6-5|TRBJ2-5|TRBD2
CASTAGVGETQYF
TGTGCCAGCACAGCGGGGGTGGGGGAGACCCAGTACTTC
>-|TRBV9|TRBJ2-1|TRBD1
CASSQGVGLNEQFF
TGTGCCAGCAGCCAGGGGGTAGGTCTAAATGAGCAGTTCTTC
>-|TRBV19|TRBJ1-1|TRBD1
CASSMGGQTVWGTEAFF
TGTGCCAGTAGTATGGGGGGACAGACTGTCTGGGGCACTGAAGCTTTCTTT
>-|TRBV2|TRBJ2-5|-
CASSADSQETQYF
TGTGCCAGCAGTGCGGACAGCCAAGAGACCCAGTACTTC
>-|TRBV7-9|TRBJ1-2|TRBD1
CASSWGQGQGYTF
TGTGCCAGCAGTTGGGGACAGGGCCAGGGCTACACCTTC
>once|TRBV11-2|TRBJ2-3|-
CASSLDGASALAQYF
TGTGCCAGCAGCTTAGACGGGGCTAGCGCTTTGGCGCAGTATTTT
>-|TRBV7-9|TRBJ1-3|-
CASSKEMGPGNTIYF
TGTGCCAGCAGCAAGGAGATGGGGCCGGGAAACACCATATATTTT
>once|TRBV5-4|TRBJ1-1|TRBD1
CASGRQGGNTEAFF
TGTGCCAGCGGAAGACAGGGCGGCAACACTGAAGCTTTCTTT
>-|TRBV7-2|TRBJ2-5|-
CASSSSFRETQYF
TGTGCCAGCAGCTCTAGCTTTAGAGAGACCCAGTACTTC
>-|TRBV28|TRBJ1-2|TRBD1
CASRPGTGGYGYTF
TGTGCCAGCAGACCGGGGACAGGGGGTTATGGCTACACCTTC
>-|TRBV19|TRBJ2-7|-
CASSRQASSYEQYF
TGTGCCAGTAGCAGACAGGCTAGCTCCTACGAGCAGTACTTC
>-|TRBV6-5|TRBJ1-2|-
CATSGLDGYTF
TGTGCCACTTCCGGTCTAGATGGCTACACCTTC
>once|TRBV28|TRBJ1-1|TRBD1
CASSPAGGTEAFF
TGTGCCAGCAGTCCCGCAGGGGGCACTGAAGCTTTCTTT
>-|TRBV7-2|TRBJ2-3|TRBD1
CATHQGVTDTQYF
TGTGCCACACATCAGGGGGTCACAGATACGCAGTATTTT